The 29 T cell receptor beta chains presented below share a single source sample, sequenced in a study of T cells in localized non-small cell lung cancer. Clones were sequenced by immunoSEQ multiplex PCR, and TCRdb holds only the in-frame ones, with some missing. The table has approximately 100,000 clones, roughly 93% seen once. Sequencing was performed on PBMCs, taken before any cancer treatment. The source of these receptors is a woman aged 40-70 years with stage II squamous cell lung carcinoma.

The chain carries TRBV21-1 and TRBJ2-1; the table's TRBD2 call for D was not verified on the DNA. TRBV21-1 is annotated as a pseudogene. The CDR3 runs 17 residues. The CDR3 sequence: CATPGLAGEGAYNEQFF. CDR3 nucleotides: TGTGCCACCCCGGGACTAGCGGGAGAGGGGGCCTACAATGAGCAGTTCTTC.

The rearrangement joins TRBV5-1 to TRBJ1-2; D perhaps matches TRBD1 (5 bases). The V and J ends lost 4 bases and 2 bases respectively, with 12 bases between them. Germline values: CDR1 SGHRS, CDR2 YFSETQ. The CDR3 loop spans 14 amino acids. For the CDR3, the DNA is TGCGCCAGCAGCCGAGTCGACAGCAACTATGGCTACACCTTC. Its translation is CASSRVDSNYGYTF.

The chain is built from TRBV21-1 and TRBJ1-3. TRBV21-1 is reported as a pseudogene. The length of the CDR3 is 18 residues. This chain's CDR3 is CASFSGQSHYYSGNTIYF. In DNA form, the CDR3 reads TGTGCCAGCTTCTCGGGGCAGTCCCACTACTACTCTGGAAACACCATATATTTT.

The rearrangement links TRBV14 to TRBJ1-2; 9 nucleotides match TRBD1. There are 17 residues in the CDR3. The germline V gene has CDR1 SGHDN and CDR2 FVKESK. The V segment lost 3 bases and the J segment 2 bases; nucleotides outside the gene matches: 10. The CDR3 loop reads CASSQFPGQGPNYGYTF. CDR3 DNA: TGTGCCAGCAGCCAGTTCCCGGGACAGGGTCCCAACTATGGCTACACCTTC.

The gene calls are TRBV5-1 and TRBJ1-6; possible D gene TRBD1, 5 bases. The CDR3 sequence is 16 residues long. CDR1 and CDR2 (germline): SGHRS, YFSETQ. The V gene lost 4 bases and the J gene lost 0 bases, with 11 bases spanning the gap. CDR3 sequence reads: CASSPSGSSYNSPLHF. Here the CDR3 DNA reads TGCGCCAGCAGCCCATCAGGGAGCTCCTATAATTCACCCCTCCACTTT.

The chain joins TRBV4-2 to TRBJ2-6; the D call may be TRBD1 or TRBD2 (5 bases each). The CDR3 extends over 16 amino acids. The germline V gene encodes CDR1 LGHNA and CDR2 YNFKEQ. The V end was cut by 0 bases, the J end by 3 bases, with 9 bases between. The CDR3 DNA reads TGTGCCAGCAGCCAAGAGTGGGGGAATGGGGCCAACGTCCTGACTTTC. Its translation is CASSQEWGNGANVLTF.

The CDR3: CATSRYRPDTQYF. DNA of the CDR3: TGTGCCACCAGCAGATATCGGCCAGATACGCAGTATTTT. V usage is TRBV15 and J usage is TRBJ2-3; D is unclear. Germline V gene lookup returns CDR1 LNHNV and CDR2 YYDKDF (reference sequence). The ends were cut back, 2 bases at V and 4 bases at J, with 7 bases in the middle. This CDR3 spans 13 amino acids.

The genes are TRBV28 and TRBJ1-2, with D perhaps TRBD1 (5 bases). The CDR3 consists of 15 residues. Between the trimmed V and J ends, which lost 4 bases and 6 bases, there was a span of 18 bases. Germline V gene sequence: CDR1 MDHEN, CDR2 SYDVKM. The CDR3: CASSSPGPKGNGYTF. The CDR3 DNA sequence: TGTGCCAGCAGTTCCCCGGGACCCAAAGGCAATGGCTACACCTTC.

The rearrangement joins TRBV4-1 to TRBJ1-4; TRBD1 matches at 10 bases. V shed 2 bases, J shed 12 bases, and the junction held 3 bases outside the gene matches. The germline gives CDR1 MGHRA, CDR2 YSYEKL. This CDR3 contains 13 residues. CDR3 sequence reads: CASSQPGTGELFF. CDR3 sequence (DNA): TGCGCCAGCAGCCAACCCGGGACAGGGGAACTGTTTTTT.

V gene TRBV18 combines with J gene TRBJ1-3; no clear D gene. Between the trimmed V and J ends, which lost 2 bases and 4 bases, there was a span of 12 bases. There are 15 residues in the CDR3. The germline V gene has CDR1 KGHSH and CDR2 LQKENI. CDR3 amino acids: CASSPKGGGGNTIYF. The DNA for the CDR3 is TGTGCCAGCTCACCAAAGGGAGGCGGCGGAAACACCATATATTTT.

This clone has more than one count but fewer than ten. J is TRBJ2-5 and V is TRBV2; D gene uncertain. This CDR3 spans 14 amino acids. V was clipped by 4 bases and J by 2 bases, with 11 bases between them. The V gene's germline CDR1 is SNHLY and CDR2 FYNNEI. The CDR3 region is CASSGRVSQETQYF. In DNA, the CDR3 is TGTGCCAGCAGTGGAAGGGTCTCACAAGAGACCCAGTACTTC.

The chain is built from TRBV9 and TRBJ1-3, with unresolved D. The CDR3 contains 17 residues. Germline CDR1 and CDR2: SGDLS and YYNGEE. V lost 0 bases and J lost 0, with 13 bases in between. Written as DNA, the CDR3 is TGTGCCAGCAGCGTAGGACCCCCTCTTAACTCTGGAAACACCATATATTTT. Translating it yields CASSVGPPLNSGNTIYF.

V gene TRBV2 combines with J gene TRBJ2-3; 11 nucleotides line up with TRBD2. The V gene's germline CDR1 is SNHLY and CDR2 FYNNEI. The CDR3 runs to 16 residues. Trimming at V came to 4 bases and at J to 6 bases, leaving 9 bases not matched to a gene. In nucleotides, the CDR3 is TGTGCCAGCAGTGTAGGAACTAGCGGGGGAGGGGATACGCAGTATTTT. Protein sequence: CASSVGTSGGGDTQYF.

The J gene is TRBJ1-4, the V gene TRBV29-1; D is perhaps TRBD1 (6 bases). Germline-derived CDR1 and CDR2 are SQVTM and ANQGSEA. This CDR3 has 11 amino acids. Trimming shortened V by 6 bases and J by 5 bases, and 7 bases separated the two germline ends. The CDR3 loop is CSVQGNEKLFF. The CDR3 nucleotides read TGCAGCGTCCAGGGGAATGAAAAACTGTTTTTT.

V and J are TRBV5-1 and TRBJ1-3, with D possibly matching TRBD1 (6 bases). V shed 4 bases and J shed 3 bases, with 20 bases lying between them. CDR3 length: 17 amino acids. Germline V CDR1 and CDR2: SGHRS, YFSETQ. The CDR3 region has the DNA TGCGCCAGCAGCCGGGAAACAGGGACCCTTCATGGAAACACCATATATTTT. It encodes CASSRETGTLHGNTIYF.

The V call is TRBV18, the J call TRBJ1-4, with a tentative D call TRBD1 (5 bases). This CDR3 has 14 amino acids. Germline-derived CDR1 and CDR2 are KGHSH and LQKENI. The V end lost 8 bases, the J end lost 4 bases, and 14 bases lay between the germline ends. Here the CDR3 reads CASHRGRFNEKLFF. In nucleotides, the CDR3 is TGTGCCAGCCACCGGGGCAGGTTTAATGAAAAACTGTTTTTT.

This clone was recorded only once. V usage is TRBV5-1 and J usage is TRBJ2-3; D unresolved. The V and J ends lost 4 bases and 2 bases respectively, with 8 bases between them. The CDR3 totals 13 residues. Per germline, CDR1 SGHRS and CDR2 YFSETQ. The CDR3 here is CASSQATTDTQYF. Here the CDR3 DNA reads TGCGCCAGCAGCCAGGCCACCACAGATACGCAGTATTTT.

V and J are TRBV11-2 and TRBJ1-1; D unclear. The germline gives CDR1 SGHAT, CDR2 FQNNGV. Trimming removed 6 bases at V and 2 bases at J, with 16 bases between. The CDR3 runs 15 residues. CDR3 nucleotides: TGTGCCAGCAGTCCCTACTTTGGGCTAAACACTGAAGCTTTCTTT. This sequence encodes CASSPYFGLNTEAFF. Based on the CDR3 plus reference TRBV11-2 and TRBJ1-1, the full variable domain is EAGVAQSPRYKIIEKRQSVAFWCNPISGHATLYWYQQILGQGPKLLIQFQNNGVVDDSQLPKDRFSAERLKGVDSTLKIQPAKLEDSAVYLCASSPYFGLNTEAFFGQGTRLTVV.

V usage is TRBV6-1 and J usage is TRBJ2-6; possible D gene TRBD1, 6 bases. The CDR3 is made up of 15 amino acids. Trimming removed 7 bases at V and 0 bases at J, with 10 bases between. Germline V lookup: CDR1 MNHNS, CDR2 SASEGT. CDR3: CASTGQSSGANVLTF. CDR3 in DNA: TGTGCCAGCACTGGACAGAGCTCTGGGGCCAACGTCCTGACTTTC.

This sequence joins TRBV7-8 and TRBJ1-1, with a possible D match to TRBD1 (6 bases). CDR1 is SGHVS and CDR2 is FQNEAQ in the germline V gene. V was clipped by 5 bases and J by 1 base, with 11 bases between them. CDR3 size: 14 residues. The CDR3 protein is CASSHAGANTEAFF. CDR3 nucleotide sequence: TGTGCCAGCAGCCACGCGGGGGCGAACACTGAAGCTTTCTTT.

The chain employs TRBV28 and TRBJ2-7; the D is unclear. The CDR3 length is 15 residues. V lost 6 bases to trimming and J lost 1 base, with 16 bases between them. The germline V gene encodes CDR1 MDHEN and CDR2 SYDVKM. The CDR3, as DNA: TGTGCCAGCAGCCCAACTCCTTTCGGGTCCTACGAGCAGTACTTC. This gives the protein CASSPTPFGSYEQYF.

The CDR3, as DNA: TGTGCCAGCAGCTTGGCCGACACTAAGGGGACTGAAGCTTTCTTT. Residues: CASSLADTKGTEAFF. The V and J genes are TRBV5-4 and TRBJ1-1; TRBD1 might be the D (5 bases). The CDR3 sequence is 15 residues long. Trimming removed 0 bases at V and 5 bases at J, with 14 bases between. Germline loops: CDR1 SGHNT, CDR2 YYREEE (reference sequence).

The genes are TRBV5-4 and TRBJ1-4; 9 bases map to TRBD1. Germline V gene lookup returns CDR1 SGHNT and CDR2 YYREEE (reference sequence). Trimming cost V 1 base and J 8 bases; bases outside gene matches: 6. The CDR3 has 15 amino acids. The CDR3 bases are TGTGCCAGCAGCTTGAAGGGACAGGGTTACGAAAAACTGTTTTTT. It is translated as CASSLKGQGYEKLFF.

This clone was found once. CDR3 protein: CASSQGAGTEAFF. DNA for the CDR3: TGTGCCAGCAGCCAAGGGGCAGGGACTGAAGCTTTCTTT. V gene TRBV4-2 combines with J gene TRBJ1-1; D is possibly TRBD1 (5 bases). CDR3 size: 13 residues. The germline CDR1 and CDR2 sequences are LGHNA and YNFKEQ. V lost 1 base to trimming and J lost 5 bases, with 8 bases between them.

The chain carries TRBV30 and TRBJ1-4; D remains ambiguous. CDR1 and CDR2 (germline): GTSNPN, SVGIG (reference sequence). The CDR3 runs 14 residues. The V and J ends lost 2 bases and 5 bases respectively, with 12 bases between them. The CDR3 DNA reads as TGTGCCTGGAGTCTACCAGGTGCCAATGAAAAACTGTTTTTT. Protein: CAWSLPGANEKLFF.

The V gene is TRBV28, the J gene TRBJ1-1; D not resolved. The CDR3 is 12 residues long. Germline V gene data show CDR1 as MDHEN and CDR2 as SYDVKM. V gave up 4 bases and J gave up 5 bases, with 8 bases separating them. CDR3 loop: CASSWPGTEAFF. The CDR3 region has the DNA TGTGCCAGCAGTTGGCCCGGGACTGAAGCTTTCTTT.

The chain joins TRBV11-2 to TRBJ1-6, with 12 bases identical to TRBD1. The ends lost 1 base at V and 10 bases at J; junction bases unmatched: 11. Germline-derived CDR1 and CDR2 are SGHAT and FQNNGV. The CDR3 totals 18 residues. CDR3: CASSLAPGQGAQRSPLHF. The CDR3 DNA reads as TGTGCCAGCAGCTTAGCCCCGGGACAGGGGGCGCAGAGGTCACCCCTCCACTTT.

V gene TRBV5-1 combines with J gene TRBJ2-2; the match to TRBD1 covers 7 bases. V lost 4 bases, J lost 4 bases, and 13 bases stayed unmatched. CDR3 size: 17 residues. Germline assignment: CDR1 SGHRS and CDR2 YFSETQ. The CDR3 is CASSPYTTGFATGELFF. The CDR3, as DNA: TGCGCCAGCAGCCCCTATACGACAGGGTTTGCCACCGGGGAGCTGTTTTTT.

The chain carries TRBV29-1 and TRBJ1-2; a weak D match, TRBD1 (6 bases). The CDR3 runs 13 residues. V lost 1 base and J 5 bases, leaving 11 bases between the germline ends. Germline CDR1 reads SQVTM; CDR2 reads ANQGSEA. The CDR3 DNA follows: TGCAGCGTTGAAGGAGGGACACATTATGGCTACACCTTC. It is translated as CSVEGGTHYGYTF.